Each of the 12 T cell receptor beta chains below was sequenced from the same sample in a study of blood T cell repertoires in COVID-19. Clones were read by immunoSEQ multiplex PCR, and TCRdb kept only the in-frame ones, dropping some. Of a few hundred thousand clones listed, 87% were seen once; the top ten hold approximately 0.93%. Sequenced material: PBMCs or T cells enriched from blood (not recorded which). The origin of the receptors is a woman aged 25 to 39 who had recovered from COVID-19.

The genes are TRBV2 and TRBJ2-1; 9 bases line up with TRBD2. Per the germline V gene, CDR1 is SNHLY and CDR2 is FYNNEI. The CDR3 runs to 15 residues. V lost 7 bases, J lost 4 bases, and 8 bases stayed unmatched. The CDR3 spells CASTRGSGGYNEQFF. CDR3 in DNA: TGTGCCAGCACCCGAGGGAGCGGGGGGTACAATGAGCAGTTCTTC. Full variable domain (outside the CDR3, taken from reference TRBV2 and TRBJ2-1): EPEVTQTPSHQVTQMGQEVILRCVPISNHLYFYWYRQILGQKVEFLVSFYNNEISEKSEIFDDQFSVERPDGSNFTLKIRSTKLEDSAMYFCASTRGSGGYNEQFFGPGTRLTVL.

The V gene is TRBV7-2, the J gene TRBJ2-7; 12 bases agree with TRBD2. Trimming took 6 bases from V and 4 from J; bases not matched to a gene: 7. The CDR3 has 15 amino acids. The germline CDR1 and CDR2 sequences are SGHTA and FQGNSA. The CDR3 protein is CASSLAGGPRYEQYF. The CDR3, as DNA: TGTGCCAGCAGTCTAGCGGGGGGGCCTAGGTACGAGCAGTACTTC.

Many counts were recorded for this clone. The V and J genes are TRBV13 and TRBJ2-7, with 8 bases lining up with TRBD1. V was pared by 5 bases and J by 6 bases, with 18 bases of the junction left unmatched. There are 17 residues in the CDR3. The germline V gene encodes CDR1 PRHDT and CDR2 FYEKMQ (reference sequence). DNA of the CDR3: TGTGCCAGCAGCCGGCTACAAGCAGGCAGGGGGCAAGGCGAGCAGTACTTC. Protein: CASSRLQAGRGQGEQYF.

This chain joins TRBV6-5 and TRBJ1-3; no clear D gene. The CDR3 consists of 13 residues. The V gene's germline CDR1 is MNHEY and CDR2 SVGAGI. V was trimmed by 4 bases and J by 2 bases, leaving 6 bases between them. CDR3 loop: CASSSQAGNTIYF. CDR3 DNA sequence: TGTGCCAGCAGTTCACAAGCTGGAAACACCATATATTTT.

The chain links TRBV28 to TRBJ2-1; D perhaps matches TRBD1 (6 bases). V dropped 3 bases and J dropped 1 base, with 7 bases sitting between them. The CDR3 totals 14 residues. The germline V gene has CDR1 MDHEN and CDR2 SYDVKM. DNA for the CDR3: TGTGCCAGCAGTTTGCAGGGGTCCTACAATGAGCAGTTCTTC. It translates to CASSLQGSYNEQFF.

The rearrangement uses TRBV6-4 and TRBJ2-3; 8 bases fit TRBD2. CDR1 is MRHNA and CDR2 is SNTAGT in the germline V gene. The CDR3 spans 15 residues. V shed 7 bases and J 3 bases; nucleotides not matched to a gene: 9. The CDR3 nucleotides read TGTGCCAGCAAGCGGCCAGGGACTAGGACAGATACGCAGTATTTT. It translates to CASKRPGTRTDTQYF.

The chain employs TRBV10-3 and TRBJ1-2, with TRBD1 as a possible D gene (6 bases). CDR3 length equals 14 residues. In germline, CDR1 is ENHRY, CDR2 SYGVKD. Trimming left V 4 bases short and J 5 bases short, with 14 bases between. This chain's CDR3 is CAISGMDRPYGYTF. DNA for the CDR3: TGTGCCATCAGTGGGATGGACAGACCTTATGGCTACACCTTC.

The CDR3 DNA follows: TGTGCCACCAGCAGAGGGCGGGGGAAATACAATGAGCAGTTCTTC. Residues: CATSRGRGKYNEQFF. The V gene is TRBV15, the J gene TRBJ2-1; 7 nucleotides agree with TRBD2. CDR3 length: 15 residues. V lost 1 base to trimming and J lost 4 bases; unmatched junction nucleotides: 4. The germline V gene encodes CDR1 LNHNV and CDR2 YYDKDF (reference sequence).

The chain uses TRBV5-1 and TRBJ1-4, with D unresolved. The CDR3 runs to 15 residues. Trimming stripped 0 bases from V and 3 bases from J, with 9 bases between. Germline V lookup: CDR1 SGHRS, CDR2 YFSETQ. The CDR3 loop is CASSLEAGANEKLFF. CDR3 DNA: TGCGCCAGCAGCTTGGAAGCCGGGGCTAATGAAAAACTGTTTTTT.

The gene calls are TRBV3-1 (or the pseudogene TRBV3-2) and TRBJ2-3; D may be TRBD1 (6 bases). The germline V gene has CDR1 LGHDT and CDR2 YNNKEL (reference sequence). V lost 0 bases and J 2 bases, leaving 12 bases between the germline ends. There are 16 residues in the CDR3. The CDR3 nucleotides are TGTGCCAGCAGCCAAGATGTGGGGGCCATCACAGATACGCAGTATTTT. This translates into CASSQDVGAITDTQYF.

The chain joins TRBV5-1 to TRBJ1-4; 8 positions agree with TRBD1. The germline V gene has CDR1 SGHRS and CDR2 YFSETQ. J lost 5 bases, V lost 3 bases, and 15 bases had no gene match. The CDR3 totals 18 residues. The CDR3 region is CASSSILSTGTGNEKLFF. The CDR3 nucleotides read TGCGCCAGCAGCTCCATTCTAAGTACCGGGACAGGAAATGAAAAACTGTTTTTT.

This chain joins TRBV2 and TRBJ2-5; possibly TRBD1 for D (6 bases). The CDR3 runs to 14 residues. The germline CDR1 and CDR2 sequences are SNHLY and FYNNEI. Between the trimmed V and J ends, which lost 5 bases and 1 base, there was a span of 11 bases. DNA of the CDR3: TGTGCCAGCAGTTGGGACACTAGCCAAGAGACCCAGTACTTC. It is translated as CASSWDTSQETQYF.